The entry that follows covers one T cell receptor beta chain sequence. What it recognizes is unknown. The data derive from a study of cytomegalovirus exposure and HLA in healthy donors. At the level of the study: An early data release held 80 million or so unique TCRs from HLA-typed donors.

Germline V gene lookup returns CDR1 MDHEN and CDR2 SYDVKM. V lost 3 bases to trimming and J lost 4 bases; unmatched junction nucleotides: 3. This CDR3 spans 15 amino acids. PCR involved 60 Vbeta and 13 Jbeta primers. Some clones are missing from TCRdb's copy, which holds only in-frame ones; the method was immunoSEQ multiplex PCR. The sample holds about 150,000 clones; 60% to 85% are singletons and the top ten take around 4.1%. The donors (healthy individuals) were bone marrow donors. Regarding the study as a whole: Across donors, sequencing depth was assumed by presence/absence analyses to be roughly uniform. Researchers counted 164 TCR beta chains as cytomegalovirus-associated.

The sample taken for sequencing was PBMCs. The chain combines TRBV28 with TRBJ2-1; 10 nucleotides match TRBD2. This receptor was identified in a woman aged 40 to 55 in good health and CMV-seronegative. CDR3 in DNA: TGTGCCAGCAGTTTTGGTAGCGGGGGGTACAATGAGCAGTTCTTC. This codes for CASSFGSGGYNEQFF.